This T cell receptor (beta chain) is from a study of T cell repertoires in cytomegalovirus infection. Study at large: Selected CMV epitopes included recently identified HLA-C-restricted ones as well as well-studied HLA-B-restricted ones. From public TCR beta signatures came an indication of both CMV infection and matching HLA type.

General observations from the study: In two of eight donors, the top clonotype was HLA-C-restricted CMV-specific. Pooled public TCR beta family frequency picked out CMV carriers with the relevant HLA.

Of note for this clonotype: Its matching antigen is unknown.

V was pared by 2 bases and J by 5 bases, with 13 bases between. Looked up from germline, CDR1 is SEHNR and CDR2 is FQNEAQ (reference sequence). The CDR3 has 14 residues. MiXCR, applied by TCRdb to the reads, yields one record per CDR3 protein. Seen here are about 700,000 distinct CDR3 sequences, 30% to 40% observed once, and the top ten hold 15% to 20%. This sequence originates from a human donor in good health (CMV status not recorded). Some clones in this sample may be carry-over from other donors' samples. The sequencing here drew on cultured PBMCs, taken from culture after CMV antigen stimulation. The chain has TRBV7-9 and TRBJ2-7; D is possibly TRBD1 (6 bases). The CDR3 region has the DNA TGTGCCAGCAGCTTATTCCAGGGGAACCACGAGCAGTACTTC. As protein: CASSLFQGNHEQYF.